This entry describes one TCR beta chain. The antigen remains unidentified. With the Oncomine TCR Beta short-read assay, DNA from cultured CD4+ T cells was sequenced. TCRdb fed the PCR reads into MiXCR, producing one record per CDR3 protein. The sample holds about 13,000 distinct CDR3 sequences, roughly 46% seen once. Stated treatment: approximately nine-day PBMC culture with coronavirus spike peptide pools or control peptides (ViraFEST assay). Negative selection was the method that isolated CD4+ T cells after more than eight days of culture. This record belongs to a study of vaccination and CD4 T cells after COVID-19. Turning to the study itself: Convalescent donors totaled six males and four females, including two who were Hispanic.

CDR1 and CDR2 from the germline V gene are SGHNT and YYREEE (reference sequence). The CDR3 is 14 residues long. V lost 0 bases and J 1 base, leaving 7 bases between the germline ends. The specimen was CD4+ T cells from blood, cultured in vitro, collected after SARS-CoV-2 vaccination. The chain carries TRBV5-4 and TRBJ2-5, with no clear D. The clonotype was recovered from a human donor who had recovered from COVID-19. The CDR3 nucleotides are TGTGCCAGCAGCTTGGCCGCTAGCCAAGAGACCCAGTACTTC. Protein product: CASSLAASQETQYF.